The 26 T cell receptor beta chains listed next were all sequenced from one sample in a study of OX40 agonist ivuxolimab in advanced cancers. Library preparation used the immunoSEQ multiplex PCR assay. What TCRdb holds here is the immuneACCESS table cut down to in-frame rearrangements. Part of the clones is not present; checked against another copy, under half of the missing clones reflect an unresolved V gene, and the others are unexplained. For this sample the table gives some 73,000 clones, of which about 86% were detected only once. The top ten clones comprise approximately 0.92% of the sample. Here the sequenced sample was CD4+ or CD8+ T cells sorted from blood, taken in a trial of the OX40 agonist ivuxolimab. The source of these receptors is an adult with an advanced solid tumor such as melanoma, head and neck, liver or kidney cancer.

A single count supports this clone. This sequence joins TRBV6-1 and TRBJ1-1; possible D gene TRBD1, 5 bases. The CDR3 covers 14 residues. The V and J ends lost 6 bases and 1 base respectively, with 12 bases between them. Germline V gene sequence: CDR1 MNHNS, CDR2 SASEGT. CDR3 bases: TGTGCCAGCAGGCCGACTGGGGCGAACACTGAAGCTTTCTTT. It translates to CASRPTGANTEAFF.

CDR3 DNA sequence: TGTGCCATCAGTGAGGAGGTGGGCAGGGGCTACGAGCAGTACTTC. Encoded protein: CAISEEVGRGYEQYF. This chain uses TRBV10-3 with TRBJ2-7, with D perhaps matching TRBD1 (6 bases). Trimming took 2 bases from V and 3 from J, leaving 14 bases between them. Germline CDR1 reads ENHRY; CDR2 reads SYGVKD. The CDR3 spans 15 residues.

The chain uses TRBV15 and TRBJ1-2; 7 bases are shared with TRBD1. The CDR3 has 13 residues. The V gene's germline CDR1 is LNHNV and CDR2 YYDKDF (reference sequence). The V segment lost 2 bases and the J segment 9 bases; nucleotides outside the gene matches: 6. The CDR3 here is CATSRHSTGSYTF. Here the CDR3 DNA reads TGTGCCACCAGCAGACACTCGACAGGGAGCTACACCTTC.

This clone showed up just a few times. V gene TRBV5-1 combines with J gene TRBJ2-5; possibly TRBD2 for D (7 bases). Per germline, CDR1 SGHRS and CDR2 YFSETQ. This CDR3 has 13 amino acids. V dropped 7 bases and J dropped 5 bases, with 15 bases sitting between them. In nucleotides, the CDR3 is TGCGCCAGCCAAGGGGGGGGCGGGGAGACCCAGTACTTC. It is translated as CASQGGGGETQYF. Full variable domain (remainder filled in from reference TRBV5-1 and TRBJ2-5): KAGVTQTPRYLIKTRGQQVTLSCSPISGHRSVSWYQQTPGQGLQFLFEYFSETQRNKGNFPGRFSGRQFSNSRSEMNVSTLELGDSALYLCASQGGGGETQYFGPGTRLLVL.

In its sample, this clone ranks as medium-sized (0.01 to 0.1%). The CDR3 protein is CASSSGRYYEQYF. The CDR3 nucleotides are TGTGCCAGCTCCTCCGGCAGATACTACGAGCAGTACTTC. The gene calls are TRBV7-9 and TRBJ2-7; D gene ambiguous. V lost 8 bases and J 3 bases, leaving 14 bases between the germline ends. The CDR3 runs to 13 residues. Looked up from germline, CDR1 is SEHNR and CDR2 is FQNEAQ (reference sequence).

The chain has TRBV30 and TRBJ2-1; TRBD2 is a possible D gene (5 bases). Looked up from germline, CDR1 is GTSNPN and CDR2 is SVGIG (reference sequence). V was cut by 1 base and J by 1 base, with 8 bases left in between. The CDR3 is 14 residues long. As DNA, the CDR3 is TGTGCCTGGAGTGACGGGGTATCCTACAATGAGCAGTTCTTC. Amino acids: CAWSDGVSYNEQFF.

The rearrangement links TRBV15 to TRBJ2-1; TRBD2 agrees at 9 bases. V shed 0 bases, J shed 10 bases, and the junction held 7 bases outside the gene matches. The CDR3 covers 15 residues. The germline gives CDR1 LNHNV, CDR2 YYDKDF (reference sequence). CDR3 in amino acids: CATSRDNSGRTEQFF. In DNA form, the CDR3 reads TGTGCCACCAGCAGAGATAACAGCGGGAGGACCGAGCAGTTCTTC.

The gene calls are TRBV6-5 and TRBJ1-5, with D hard to call. Trimming took off 5 bases at V and 2 bases at J, with 13 bases between the two ends. Germline V lookup: CDR1 MNHEY, CDR2 SVGAGI. The CDR3 consists of 15 residues. The chain's CDR3 is CASSTLRKGNQPQHF. CDR3 nucleotide sequence: TGTGCCAGCAGTACGCTCCGAAAGGGCAATCAGCCCCAGCATTTT.

The chain is built from TRBV7-9 and TRBJ2-1, with 11 bases matching TRBD2. CDR1 and CDR2 (germline): SEHNR, FQNEAQ (reference sequence). Unmatched junction bases numbered 9, after V lost 5 bases and J lost 9 bases. The CDR3 spans 15 residues. CDR3 DNA: TGTGCCAGCAGCCTTGAACTAGCGGGAGTATCTGAGCAGTTCTTC. It is translated as CASSLELAGVSEQFF.

The rearrangement uses TRBV5-1 and TRBJ1-1, with a weak D call TRBD1 (5 bases). V lost 4 bases and J 5 bases, leaving 15 bases between the germline ends. The CDR3 sequence is 14 residues long. CDR1 is SGHRS, CDR2 YFSETQ, per germline. The CDR3 protein is CASSPTAGVTEAFF. DNA of the CDR3: TGCGCCAGCAGCCCAACCGCGGGGGTGACTGAAGCTTTCTTT.

CDR3 residues: CASSLEQGGTGSVNEQFF. The DNA of the CDR3 is TGTGCCAGCAGCTTAGAGCAAGGCGGGACAGGGTCGGTCAATGAGCAGTTCTTC. This chain joins TRBV11-3 and TRBJ2-1, with 9 bases matching TRBD1. CDR3 length: 18 residues. The V gene end was trimmed by 0 bases and the J gene end by 6 bases; junction bases not matched to a gene: 12. Germline CDR1 reads SGHNT; CDR2 reads YENEEA.

CDR3 sequence reads: CATSRDVNRAYEQYF. In DNA form, the CDR3 reads TGTGCCACCAGCAGAGATGTGAACAGGGCCTACGAGCAGTACTTC. The V call is TRBV15, the J call TRBJ2-7; D perhaps matches TRBD1 (6 bases). CDR3 length: 15 residues. CDR1 and CDR2 (germline): LNHNV, YYDKDF (reference sequence). The V and J ends lost 0 bases and 2 bases respectively, with 11 bases between them.

The genes are TRBV30 and TRBJ2-5; D is undetermined. The CDR3 is 13 amino acids. From germline, CDR1 is GTSNPN and CDR2 SVGIG (reference sequence). V lost 1 base and J lost 1, with 7 bases in between. DNA of the CDR3: TGTGCCTGGAGTGCCGGAATCCAAGAGACCCAGTACTTC. The encoded protein is CAWSAGIQETQYF. Together with reference TRBV30 and TRBJ2-5, the CDR3 gives the full variable domain: SQTIHQWPATLVQPVGSPLSLECTVEGTSNPNLYWYRQAAGRGLQLLFYSVGIGQISSEVPQNLSASRPQDRQFILSSKKLLLSDSGFYLCAWSAGIQETQYFGPGTRLLVL.

The chain is built from TRBV5-1 and TRBJ2-7; D unclear. CDR1 SGHRS and CDR2 YFSETQ come from the germline V gene. CDR3 length: 14 residues. Trimming removed 4 bases at V and 3 bases at J, with 14 bases between. The CDR3 coding sequence is TGCGCCAGCAGCATATTTGGAGTCGGCTACGAGCAGTACTTC. Translated, it gives CASSIFGVGYEQYF.

This chain joins TRBV6-5 and TRBJ2-7; TRBD1 or TRBD2 may be the D gene (5 bases each). Looked up from germline, CDR1 is MNHEY and CDR2 is SVGAGI. Deletions cut 10 bases from V and 5 bases from J, with 21 bases between. The CDR3 totals 14 residues. CDR3 protein: CATGRMGVPNEQYF. CDR3 DNA sequence: TGTGCCACAGGTAGGATGGGGGTGCCTAACGAGCAGTACTTC.

The rearrangement uses TRBV7-2 and TRBJ2-6; TRBD1 might be the D (6 bases). The germline V and J ends were trimmed by 5 bases and 4 bases, with 12 bases remaining between them. Germline CDR1 SGHTA, CDR2 FQGNSA. This CDR3 is built from 15 residues. CDR3 residues: CASSQGMAGANVLTF. CDR3 DNA sequence: TGTGCCAGCAGCCAGGGGATGGCCGGGGCCAACGTCCTGACTTTC.

The chain carries TRBV6-5 and TRBJ1-1; D is possibly TRBD1 (5 bases). Germline CDR1 and CDR2: MNHEY and SVGAGI. CDR3 length equals 12 residues. The CDR3 sequence is CASMGPNTEAFF. CDR3 in DNA: TGTGCGTCAATGGGGCCGAACACTGAAGCTTTCTTT.

The chain has TRBV5-1 and TRBJ2-7, with D perhaps matching TRBD1 (6 bases). The CDR3 is 15 amino acids. Germline loops: CDR1 SGHRS, CDR2 YFSETQ. Trimming removed 1 base from V and 5 bases from J, with 16 bases in between. CDR3 in DNA: TGCGCCAGCAGCTTGTGGGGAACAGGGAACCACGAGCAGTACTTC. It codes for CASSLWGTGNHEQYF.

The table lists this clone with a few counts. The rearrangement links TRBV30 to TRBJ2-2; no firm D call. Germline CDR1 and CDR2: GTSNPN and SVGIG (reference sequence). The ends were cut back, 3 bases at V and 5 bases at J, with 4 bases in the middle. The CDR3 length is 11 residues. For the CDR3, the DNA is TGTGCCTGGAGGATTACCGGGGAGCTGTTTTTT. Translating it yields CAWRITGELFF.

About this clone: Different DNA sequences within this sample yield the same CDR3. The rearrangement links TRBV7-6 to TRBJ2-5; a possible D gene is TRBD1 (6 bases). The CDR3 is 14 amino acids. Germline CDR1 SGHVS, CDR2 FNYEAQ. The germline V and J ends were trimmed by 3 bases and 4 bases, with 12 bases remaining between them. CDR3: CASSLHRARETQYF. The CDR3, as DNA: TGTGCCAGCAGCTTGCACAGGGCCAGAGAGACCCAGTACTTC.

The chain combines TRBV29-1 with TRBJ1-2; D is unresolved. CDR3 size: 11 residues. With 4 bases removed from V and 6 bases from J, the gap between germline ends came to 9 bases. Looked up from germline, CDR1 is SQVTM and CDR2 is ANQGSEA. CDR3 nucleotides: TGCAGCGTTGTGGGCGGGCATGGCTACACCTTC. The encoded protein is CSVVGGHGYTF.

The rearrangement links TRBV19 to TRBJ1-5; no clear D gene. V was shortened by 4 bases and J by 3 bases, with 22 bases between the two germline ends. Germline CDR1 is LNHDA and CDR2 is SQIVND (reference sequence). This CDR3 region has 18 residues. CDR3 residues: CASSNSVGNNPTNQPQHF. CDR3 sequence (DNA): TGTGCCAGTAGTAATTCAGTGGGTAATAACCCGACCAATCAGCCCCAGCATTTT.

The gene calls are TRBV10-3 and TRBJ1-1; D may be TRBD1 (5 bases). The CDR3 runs 18 residues. The V gene lost 0 bases and the J gene lost 1 base, with 18 bases spanning the gap. In germline, CDR1 is ENHRY, CDR2 SYGVKD. The CDR3 sequence: CAISESSPQLQGNTEAFF. CDR3 DNA: TGTGCCATCAGTGAGTCGAGTCCCCAGTTGCAGGGGAACACTGAAGCTTTCTTT.

The V and J genes are TRBV28 and TRBJ2-1; D remains unclear. CDR1 is MDHEN and CDR2 is SYDVKM in the germline V gene. Trimming removed 6 bases at V and 0 bases at J, with 12 bases between. The CDR3 extends over 15 amino acids. The CDR3 nucleotides are TGTGCCAGCAGCGCCACTGATAGCTCCTACAATGAGCAGTTCTTC. Translating it yields CASSATDSSYNEQFF.

This clone was observed once. The V and J genes are TRBV11-2 and TRBJ2-5, with 7 nucleotides matching TRBD1. With V trimmed by 4 bases and J by 4 bases, 12 bases remained unmatched. Per germline, CDR1 SGHAT and CDR2 FQNNGV. CDR3 size: 16 residues. The CDR3 reads CASSYKLDRVGETQYF. The CDR3 DNA reads TGTGCCAGCAGCTACAAACTCGACAGGGTTGGAGAGACCCAGTACTTC.

The chain couples TRBV7-2 to TRBJ1-5, with a weak D call TRBD1 (5 bases). CDR1 is SGHTA and CDR2 is FQGNSA in the germline V gene. Trimming pared 3 bases from V and 1 base from J, leaving 7 bases between. This CDR3 comprises 14 residues. The CDR3 coding sequence is TGTGCCAGCAGCTTGAGGGGAAGCAATCAGCCCCAGCATTTT. This gives the protein CASSLRGSNQPQHF.